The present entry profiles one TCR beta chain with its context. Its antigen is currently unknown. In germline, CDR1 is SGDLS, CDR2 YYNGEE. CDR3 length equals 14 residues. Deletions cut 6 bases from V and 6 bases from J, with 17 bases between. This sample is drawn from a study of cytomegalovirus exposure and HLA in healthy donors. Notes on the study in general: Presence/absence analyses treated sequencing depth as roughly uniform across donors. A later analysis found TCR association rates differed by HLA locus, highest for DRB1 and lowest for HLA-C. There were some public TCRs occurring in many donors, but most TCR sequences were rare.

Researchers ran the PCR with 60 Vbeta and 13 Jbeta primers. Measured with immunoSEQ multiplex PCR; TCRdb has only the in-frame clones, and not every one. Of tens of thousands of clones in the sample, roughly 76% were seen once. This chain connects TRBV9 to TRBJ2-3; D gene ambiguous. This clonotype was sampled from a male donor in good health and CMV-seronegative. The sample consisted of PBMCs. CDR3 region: CASNTDPKEDTQYF. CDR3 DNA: TGTGCCAGCAACACCGACCCCAAGGAGGATACGCAGTATTTT.